The present entry profiles one T cell receptor (beta chain) with its context. V was trimmed by 4 bases and J by 7 bases, leaving 20 bases between them. Germline assignment: CDR1 LNHDA and CDR2 SQIVND (reference sequence). The length of the CDR3 is 15 residues. This entry comes from a study of shared clonotypes between healthy human individuals. The repertoire was sequenced with immunoSEQ multiplex PCR; TCRdb's copy has only in-frame clones and lacks some. The top ten hold 15% to 20% of the sample, which has about 330,000 clones, over 75% seen once. The specimen was memory CD8+ T cells sorted from blood. Regarding subset: CD45RO+ cells pooled with CCR7-negative TemRA cells. The chain links TRBV19 to TRBJ2-7, with D possibly being TRBD1 (6 bases). The clonotype was recovered from a man between 18 and 35 years old in good health. CDR3 DNA sequence: TGTGCCAGTAGTACGGAACAGGGAGCTAAACCTGAGCAGTACTTC. Protein product: CASSTEQGAKPEQYF.